This record concerns one T cell receptor (beta chain) sequence. The antigen remains undetermined. Germline CDR1 reads MGHDK; CDR2 reads SYGVNS. This CDR3 has 16 amino acids. V lost 8 bases to trimming and J lost 5 bases; unmatched junction nucleotides: 12. The source of the sample is a study of T cell repertoires in cytomegalovirus infection. Study context: Indications of both CMV infection and matching HLA type were provided by public TCR beta signatures. Study-wide findings and caveats: There were carriers of CMV plus the relevant HLA, and cumulative public TCR beta family frequency identified them. Predominance within the ex vivo response was attributable to HLA-C-restricted CMV-specific TCR beta clonotypes.

In TCRdb, the reads were re-called with MiXCR into one record per CDR3 protein. The profile shows a few hundred thousand distinct CDR3 sequences, more than 9% of them singletons. This clonotype originated in a human donor in good health (CMV status not recorded). Some clones in this sample may be carry-over from other donors' samples. Sequencing was carried out using PBMCs. The V gene is TRBV25-1, the J gene TRBJ1-6; 7 positions agree with TRBD1. The CDR3 DNA reads TGTGCCAGCCGCACACCCATGCAGGGGGATAATTCACCCCTCCACTTT. This translates into CASRTPMQGDNSPLHF.